The clone carrying this T cell receptor (beta chain) has just a few counts. This specimen belongs to a study of cytomegalovirus exposure and HLA in healthy donors. This table comes from immunoSEQ multiplex PCR, and its TCRdb copy is limited to in-frame clones, with some not included. The top ten clones hold about 2.1% of a sample with approximately 120,000 clones, around nine tenths of them seen once. This CDR3 region has 18 residues. Germline CDR1 reads PRHDT; CDR2 reads FYEKMQ (reference sequence). Trimming took 5 bases from V and 4 from J; bases not matched to a gene: 13. The donors belonged to the approximately 120-subject validation cohort, separate from the roughly 650-subject first cohort.

Input material: PBMCs. V and J are TRBV13 and TRBJ2-7; TRBD2 matches at 14 bases. The receptor was isolated from a woman aged 18-29 years in good health and CMV-seronegative. The CDR3, as DNA: TGTGCCAGCAGCGGAAGATCCGGGACTAGCGGGAGCCGGTACGAGCAGTACTTC. As protein: CASSGRSGTSGSRYEQYF.